This T cell receptor beta chain is drawn from a study of CD8+CD57+ T cells in acquired aplastic anemia. TCR beta VDJ and CDR3 profiles were obtained from a genomic DNA template. A single record per CDR3 protein comes from TCRdb applying MiXCR to the reads. The repertoire consists of 250,000 to 300,000 distinct CDR3 sequences, with 56% occurring once and the leading ten covering 1% to 1.5%. Only patients with CD8+CD57+ cell expansion on flow cytometry were chosen for sequencing. Germline-derived CDR1 and CDR2 are ENHRY and SYGVKD. The V and J ends lost 7 bases and 5 bases respectively, with 17 bases between them. There are 15 residues in the CDR3.

The chain carries TRBV10-3 and TRBJ2-2, with D unresolved. Sequenced input: sorted CD4+, CD8+, or CD8+CD57+ T cells (not recorded which) from PBMCs. This receptor was identified in a human donor with aplastic anemia. The CDR3 DNA sequence: TGTGCCATCAACACGGACGAGGATCCTACCGGGGAGCTGTTTTTT. Encoded protein: CAINTDEDPTGELFF.